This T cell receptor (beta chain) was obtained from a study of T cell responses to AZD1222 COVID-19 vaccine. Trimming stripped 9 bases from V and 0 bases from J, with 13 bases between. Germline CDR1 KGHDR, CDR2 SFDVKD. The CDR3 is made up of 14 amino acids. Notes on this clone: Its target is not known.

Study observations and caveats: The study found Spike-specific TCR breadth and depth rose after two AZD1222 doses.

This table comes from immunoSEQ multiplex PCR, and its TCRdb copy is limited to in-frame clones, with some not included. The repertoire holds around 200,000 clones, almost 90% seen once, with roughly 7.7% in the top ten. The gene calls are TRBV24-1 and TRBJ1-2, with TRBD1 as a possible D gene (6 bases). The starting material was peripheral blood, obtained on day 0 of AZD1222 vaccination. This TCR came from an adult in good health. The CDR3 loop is CATSQGTTNYGYTF. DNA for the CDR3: TGTGCCACCTCTCAGGGGACGACTAACTATGGCTACACCTTC.